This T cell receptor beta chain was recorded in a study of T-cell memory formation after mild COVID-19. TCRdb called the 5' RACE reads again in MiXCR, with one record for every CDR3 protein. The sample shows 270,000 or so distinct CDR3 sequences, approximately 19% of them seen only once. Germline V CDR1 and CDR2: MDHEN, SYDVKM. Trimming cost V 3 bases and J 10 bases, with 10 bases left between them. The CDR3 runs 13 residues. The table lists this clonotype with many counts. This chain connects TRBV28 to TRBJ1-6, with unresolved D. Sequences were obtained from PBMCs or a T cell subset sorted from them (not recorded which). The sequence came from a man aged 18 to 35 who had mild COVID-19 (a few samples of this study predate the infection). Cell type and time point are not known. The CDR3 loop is CASSFRGVSPLHF. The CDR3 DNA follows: TGTGCCAGCAGTTTTAGAGGCGTGTCACCCCTCCACTTT.